This record covers a single T cell receptor (beta chain). The sample originates from a study of T cells after yellow fever vaccination. TCRdb passed the 5' RACE reads through MiXCR, listing each CDR3 protein once. Seen here are around 340,000 distinct CDR3 sequences, around 13% observed once, and the top ten hold roughly 3%. Looked up from germline, CDR1 is SGHAT and CDR2 is FQNNGV. V was pared by 4 bases and J by 7 bases, with 14 bases of the junction left unmatched. The CDR3 runs 17 residues. The sequences come from CD4+ T cells sorted from PBMCs, collected 15 days after the yellow fever booster vaccination. This clonotype originated in a man between 18 and 35 years old who received the YFV17D yellow fever vaccine. This chain uses TRBV11-2 with TRBJ2-1; 9 positions match TRBD2. CDR3 protein: CASSSYFRERGANEQFF. Here the CDR3 DNA reads TGTGCCAGCAGCTCCTACTTTCGTGAGCGGGGGGCAAATGAGCAGTTCTTC.